This TCR beta chain was sequenced during a study of early T cells in non-severe SARS-CoV-2 infection. Turning to the study itself: Sequencing input comprised bulk RNA from unsorted whole blood; chain pairing was not available.

CDR1 is MNHEY and CDR2 is SMNVEV in the germline V gene (reference sequence). V lost 4 bases and J 9 bases, leaving 13 bases between the germline ends. CDR3 length: 13 amino acids. Unique molecular identifiers (one per individual cDNA molecule) were attached. Via MiXCR, TCRdb re-called the 5' RACE reads, giving one row per CDR3 protein. The table lists about 64,000 distinct CDR3 sequences, approximately 12% of them singletons, with 1.3% to 1.5% in the top ten. Overall study results and limits: Comparison of clonotypes with VDJdb favored anti-spike CD8 responses while missing private and CD4 specificities.

This clonotype has more than one count but fewer than ten. Its antigen is as yet unknown. The TCR comes from an adult who was a healthcare worker with PCR-confirmed SARS-CoV-2 infection or an uninfected control (not recorded which). The chain uses TRBV27 and TRBJ1-5; no clear D. The specimen comprised whole blood, sampled at baseline. The CDR3 loop reads CASSSMDGRPQHF. The CDR3 DNA reads as TGTGCCAGCAGTTCAATGGATGGGAGGCCCCAGCATTTT.